The rows below give T cell receptor beta chains drawn from one sample of a study of cytomegalovirus exposure and HLA in healthy donors. Generated by immunoSEQ multiplex PCR, the TCRdb table keeps only in-frame clones and is missing some. In all, the sample yields approximately 120,000 clones. Sequencing was done on a sample of PBMCs. The source of these receptors is a man between 18 and 29 years old in good health and CMV-seronegative. CDR3s include the opening cysteine and the closing phenylalanine or tryptophan. A D gene is named only where the DNA matches it firmly.

v_gene,d_gene,j_gene,CDR3aa,CDR3nt
TRBV29-1,TRBD2,TRBJ2-1,CSVEGVLAGDEQFF,TGCAGCGTTGAAGGGGTACTAGCGGGGGATGAGCAGTTCTTC
TRBV27,.,TRBJ2-5,CASSPSGPIHAETQYF,TGTGCCAGCAGTCCATCGGGTCCGATACATGCGGAGACCCAGTACTTC
TRBV5-1,.,TRBJ2-1,CASSLDREIEQFF,TGCGCCAGCAGCTTGGACAGGGAAATTGAGCAGTTCTTC
TRBV5-6,TRBD1,TRBJ1-5,CASSLNRGLSNQPQHF,TGTGCCAGCAGCTTGAACAGGGGATTGAGCAATCAGCCCCAGCATTTT
TRBV7-9,.,TRBJ1-1,CASSDLAVTEAFF,TGTGCCAGCAGCGACCTTGCGGTTACTGAAGCTTTCTTT
TRBV6-1,TRBD1,TRBJ1-1,CASSASTRDREAFF,TGTGCCAGCAGTGCCTCTACCCGGGACAGAGAAGCTTTCTTT
TRBV6-1,TRBD2,TRBJ2-7,CASRASGTYEQYF,TGTGCCAGCAGGGCTAGCGGCACCTACGAGCAGTACTTC
TRBV9,TRBD2,TRBJ2-1,CASSPRLSGTYNEQFF,TGTGCCAGCAGCCCGCGACTTAGCGGGACTTACAATGAGCAGTTCTTC
TRBV6-1,.,TRBJ2-3,CASSVYTDTQYF,TGTGCCAGCAGTGTTTACACAGATACGCAGTATTTT
TRBV29-1,TRBD1,TRBJ2-1,CSVDRTGSYNEQFF,TGCAGCGTTGACAGGACAGGGTCCTACAATGAGCAGTTCTTC
TRBV19,TRBD1,TRBJ2-7,CASSPSQGASGEQYF,TGTGCCAGTAGTCCCTCACAGGGGGCGTCGGGTGAGCAGTACTTC
TRBV11-2,.,TRBJ1-1,CASSLPHLQAFF,TGTGCCAGCAGCTTACCGCACTTACAAGCTTTCTTT
TRBV7-9,TRBD2,TRBJ2-7,CASSLAPGRGAYEQYF,TGTGCCAGCAGCTTAGCGCCTGGGCGGGGGGCCTACGAGCAGTACTTC
TRBV6-1,.,TRBJ1-1,CASSEFTGIPEAFF,TGTGCCAGCAGTGAATTTACAGGGATCCCTGAAGCTTTCTTT
TRBV27,.,TRBJ1-5,CASSFRGGQPQHF,TGTGCCAGCAGTTTTAGGGGTGGTCAGCCCCAGCATTTT
TRBV9,TRBD1,TRBJ2-7,CASSADPGQRSYEQYF,TGTGCCAGCAGTGCAGACCCGGGACAGCGCTCCTACGAGCAGTACTTC
TRBV25-1,.,TRBJ1-5,CASSGGQSNQPQHF,TGTGCCAGCAGTGGCGGACAGAGCAATCAGCCCCAGCATTTT
TRBV19,TRBD1,TRBJ1-2,CASSRDRDYGYTF,TGTGCCAGTTCCCGGGACAGAGACTATGGCTACACCTTC
TRBV7-9,.,TRBJ2-1,CASSLADGVYNEQFF,TGTGCCAGCAGCTTAGCTGACGGAGTCTACAATGAGCAGTTCTTC
TRBV6-1,.,TRBJ1-2,CASRASAGLGYTF,TGTGCCAGCAGGGCGTCGGCGGGGCTTGGCTACACCTTC
TRBV10-3,TRBD1,TRBJ2-2,CAISDQDRGTGELFF,TGTGCCATCAGTGACCAGGACAGGGGCACCGGGGAGCTGTTTTTT
TRBV18,.,TRBJ1-1,CASSPHQFNTEAFF,TGTGCCAGCTCACCACACCAGTTTAACACTGAAGCTTTCTTT
TRBV18,.,TRBJ1-1,CASSLGDSNTEAFF,TGTGCCAGCTCACTGGGGGACTCGAACACTGAAGCTTTCTTT
TRBV28,TRBD1,TRBJ1-2,CASINDRVMRGYTF,TGTGCCAGCATCAATGACAGGGTGATGAGAGGCTACACCTTC
TRBV9,TRBD2,TRBJ2-3,CASSARLAGDSTDTQYF,TGTGCCAGCAGCGCGAGACTAGCGGGGGATTCCACAGATACGCAGTATTTT
TRBV5-1,TRBD2,TRBJ2-1,CASSTHSGRGDEQFF,TGCGCCAGCAGCACCCATAGCGGGAGGGGCGATGAGCAGTTCTTC
TRBV5-4,TRBD1,TRBJ2-6,CASSPRDRAGANVLTF,TGTGCCAGCAGCCCACGGGACAGGGCTGGGGCCAACGTCCTGACTTTC
TRBV7-9,.,TRBJ2-3,CASSPSRDTQYF,TGTGCCAGCAGTCCTAGTCGGGATACGCAGTATTTT
TRBV29-1,TRBD2,TRBJ2-1,CSSQTGTSLYNEQFF,TGCAGCTCTCAGACCGGGACTAGTTTATACAATGAGCAGTTCTTC
TRBV5-6,TRBD2,TRBJ2-1,CASSLLAGVYNEQFF,TGTGCCAGCAGCTTACTAGCGGGGGTTTACAATGAGCAGTTCTTC
TRBV6-1,TRBD1,TRBJ1-2,CASSEAGQLYGYTF,TGTGCCAGCAGTGAAGCGGGACAGTTATATGGCTACACCTTC
TRBV28,.,TRBJ1-2,CASSFSHGYTF,TGTGCCAGCAGTTTTAGCCATGGCTACACCTTC
TRBV18,TRBD1,TRBJ2-1,CASSPGQGFYNEQFF,TGTGCCAGCTCACCGGGACAGGGGTTCTACAATGAGCAGTTCTTC
TRBV6-1,TRBD1,TRBJ2-7,CASSGWTGFGEQYF,TGTGCCAGCAGTGGATGGACAGGGTTTGGCGAGCAGTACTTC
TRBV2,TRBD2,TRBJ2-3,CASMGGRGTDTQYF,TGTGCCAGCATGGGCGGGAGGGGCACAGATACGCAGTATTTT
TRBV4-1,.,TRBJ1-1,CASSQLLTGKTEAFF,TGCGCCAGCAGCCAACTCCTTACAGGGAAGACTGAAGCTTTCTTT
TRBV5-1,.,TRBJ2-1,CASSPKGGEQFF,TGCGCCAGCAGCCCCAAAGGGGGTGAGCAGTTCTTC
TRBV19,TRBD2,TRBJ2-7,CASSIPAELVAGEGEQYF,TGTGCCAGTAGTATTCCTGCGGAGTTGGTAGCGGGAGAAGGCGAGCAGTACTTC
TRBV5-1,.,TRBJ1-6,CASSPGGLGSPLHF,TGCGCCAGCAGCCCCGGGGGGCTGGGCTCACCCCTCCACTTT
TRBV30,.,TRBJ1-3,CAWSVRRGSGNTIYF,TGTGCCTGGAGTGTACGTCGGGGCTCTGGAAACACCATATATTTT
TRBV5-1,TRBD1,TRBJ2-7,CASSFDRVLGEQYF,TGCGCCAGCAGCTTTGACAGGGTTTTGGGAGAGCAGTACTTC
TRBV19,TRBD1,TRBJ1-5,CASRRSGQATKQPQHF,TGTGCCAGTAGGCGAAGTGGACAGGCCACCAAGCAGCCCCAGCATTTT